One sample yielded the 21 T cell receptor beta chains listed below, sequenced in a study of human T cells and chemical hapten exposure. Time point given: patch test 3, about 24 weeks after DPC sensitization. The treatment: therapeutic diphenylcyclopropenone sensitization with weekly scalp DPC. TCRdb processed the RACE reads anew with MiXCR; each CDR3 protein has one entry. The data show more than 95,000 distinct CDR3 sequences, roughly a third seen once. This specimen was whole blood, taken in connection with sensitization to the hapten diphenylcyclopropenone (DPC). Receptors were obtained from a man aged 35-49 years with alopecia areata. Some clones in this sample may be carry-over from other donors' samples.

This clonotype was found a few times. V usage is TRBV20-1 and J usage is TRBJ2-7, with D maybe TRBD2 (5 bases). The CDR3 has 15 residues. Germline CDR1 DFQATT, CDR2 SNEGSKA (reference sequence). Deletions cut 0 bases from V and 4 bases from J, with 16 bases between. CDR3 DNA sequence: TGCAGTGCTAGAGACTCTAGCCGGAACCTTTACGAGCAGTACTTC. Protein product: CSARDSSRNLYEQYF.

This clonotype turned up a few times. This chain connects TRBV7-2 to TRBJ2-2, with 10 bases that match TRBD2. With 3 bases clipped from V and 5 bases from J, the junction kept 3 bases outside the gene matches. The CDR3 extends over 15 amino acids. Germline CDR1 SGHTA, CDR2 FQGNSA. The CDR3 region is CASSFLAGDTGELFF. The CDR3 DNA is TGTGCCAGCAGCTTCCTAGCGGGAGATACCGGGGAGCTGTTTTTT.

This chain connects TRBV3-1 to TRBJ2-6; a weak D match, TRBD1 (6 bases). Germline V gene sequence: CDR1 LGHDT, CDR2 YNNKEL (reference sequence). Trimming left V 0 bases short and J 2 bases short, with 14 bases between. The CDR3 covers 18 residues. The CDR3 DNA sequence: TGTGCCAGCAGCCAAGATCGGCCAGGGGTAACTGGGGCCAACGTCCTGACTTTC. Translating it yields CASSQDRPGVTGANVLTF.

To note about this clonotype: A read error may account for a junction end that differs from germline. In nucleotides, the CDR3 is TGTGCCAGGAGTCACAGGGGGAACAGGGGGCCCTACAATGAGCAGTTCTTC. Translated, it gives CARSHRGNRGPYNEQFF. The rearrangement links TRBV30 to TRBJ2-1; the match to TRBD1 covers 9 bases. There are 17 residues in the CDR3. Germline values: CDR1 GTSNPN, CDR2 SVGIG (reference sequence).

This clonotype has only a few counts. V and J are TRBV2 and TRBJ2-4, with 7 nucleotides matching TRBD2. The CDR3 spans 16 residues. V lost 3 bases to trimming and J lost 2 bases; unmatched junction nucleotides: 7. CDR1 SNHLY and CDR2 FYNNEI come from the germline V gene. CDR3 nucleotide sequence: TGTGCCAGCAGTGACCGGGCGGGAGTGACCAAAAACATTCAGTACTTC. This translates into CASSDRAGVTKNIQYF.

Only a few counts were recorded for this clonotype. The chain joins TRBV12-3 or TRBV12-4 to TRBJ2-6; tentatively, D is TRBD2 (6 bases). The CDR3 consists of 15 residues. V was shortened by 5 bases and J by 5 bases, with 13 bases between the two germline ends. Written as DNA, the CDR3 is TGTGCCAGCAGTCCAAACCGGGACTGGGCCAACGTCCTGACTTTC. Protein product: CASSPNRDWANVLTF.

V gene TRBV29-1 combines with J gene TRBJ2-5; D is undetermined. The CDR3 is 12 amino acids. Trimming took off 4 bases at V and 1 base at J, with 7 bases between the two ends. Per the germline V gene, CDR1 is SQVTM and CDR2 is ANQGSEA. The CDR3 nucleotides read TGCAGCGTTGGCAGGACCCAAGAGACCCAGTACTTC. Translation gives CSVGRTQETQYF.

The V call is TRBV28, the J call TRBJ1-5; a weak D match, TRBD1 (5 bases). Trimming shortened V by 7 bases and J by 6 bases, and 22 bases separated the two germline ends. The CDR3 is 16 residues long. Germline V gene data show CDR1 as MDHEN and CDR2 as SYDVKM. CDR3 protein: CASTRSGQGEGQPQHF. For the CDR3, the DNA is TGTGCCAGCACGAGGTCGGGGCAGGGAGAAGGTCAGCCCCAGCATTTT. The full variable domain, with the rest looked up from reference TRBV28 and TRBJ1-5, is DVKVTQSSRYLVKRTGEKVFLECVQDMDHENMFWYRQDPGLGLRLIYFSYDVKMKEKGDIPEGYSVSREKKERFSLILESASTNQTSMYLCASTRSGQGEGQPQHFGDGTRLSIL.

The chain couples TRBV19 to TRBJ2-1; TRBD1 aligns across 9 bases. There are 15 residues in the CDR3. The germline CDR1 and CDR2 sequences are LNHDA and SQIVND (reference sequence). V lost 3 bases and J lost 4; bases outside the gene matches: 4. The CDR3 sequence: CASSIGGQGYNEQFF. The CDR3 nucleotides are TGTGCCAGTAGTATTGGGGGACAGGGTTACAATGAGCAGTTCTTC. The whole variable domain, remainder taken from reference TRBV19 and TRBJ2-1, is DGGITQSPKYLFRKEGQNVTLSCEQNLNHDAMYWYRQDPGQGLRLIYYSQIVNDFQKGDIAEGYSVSREKKESFPLTVTSAQKNPTAFYLCASSIGGQGYNEQFFGPGTRLTVL.

The gene calls are TRBV5-6 and TRBJ1-2; D gene uncertain. CDR3 size: 13 residues. CDR1 and CDR2 (germline): SGHDT, YYEEEE. Trimming stripped 1 base from V and 1 base from J, with 5 bases between. CDR3 bases: TGTGCCAGCAGCTTGCTGAGTAACTATGGCTACACCTTC. Translating gives CASSLLSNYGYTF.

This clonotype was seen only a few times. CDR3 nucleotides: TGCAGCGTTGGTTCAGGGGTCACAGATACGCAGTATTTT. Its translation is CSVGSGVTDTQYF. The chain carries TRBV29-1 and TRBJ2-3, with a weak D call TRBD1 (6 bases). This CDR3 is 13 amino acids long. Germline assignment: CDR1 SQVTM and CDR2 ANQGSEA. The V and J ends lost 4 bases and 2 bases respectively, with 10 bases between them.

This clonotype was seen a few times. J is TRBJ2-7 and V is TRBV21-1; the D call TRBD1 from the table was never checked on the DNA. TRBV21-1 is a known pseudogene. The CDR3 is 15 residues long. For the CDR3, the DNA is TGTGCCAGCAGCACCCCTAACAGGACCAGGGGGCTGCAGTACGTC. Residues: CASSTPNRTRGLQYV.

The chain is built from TRBV6-1 and TRBJ2-7; no reliable D call. CDR1 and CDR2 (germline): MNHNS, SASEGT. The CDR3 length is 12 residues. The V end lost 7 bases, the J end lost 2 bases, and 9 bases lay between the germline ends. CDR3: CASILGTYEQYF. The CDR3 DNA follows: TGTGCCAGCATACTGGGTACCTACGAGCAGTACTTC.

A few counts support this clonotype. The gene calls are TRBV7-2 and TRBJ1-6, with unresolved D. V was clipped by 1 base and J by 7 bases, with 11 bases between them. CDR1 and CDR2 from the germline V gene are SGHTA and FQGNSA. The length of the CDR3 is 15 residues. In DNA, the CDR3 is TGTGCCAGCAGCTTAGACCCGGGTGAGAATTCACCCCTCCACTTT. Amino acid sequence: CASSLDPGENSPLHF.

This clonotype was detected only a few times. J is TRBJ1-1 and V is TRBV6-6; D unresolved. The ends were cut back, 6 bases at V and 4 bases at J, with 9 bases in the middle. Germline CDR1 is MNHNY and CDR2 is SVGAGI (reference sequence). The CDR3 totals 12 residues. The CDR3 nucleotides are TGTGCCAGCAGAATGTCGAGCACTGAAGCTTTCTTT. It yields the protein CASRMSSTEAFF.

The chain uses TRBV29-1 and TRBJ2-1, with 9 bases aligning to TRBD2. The J segment lost 5 bases and the V segment lost 8 bases, leaving 10 bases of the junction unmatched. The CDR3 consists of 14 residues. Germline V lookup: CDR1 SQVTM, CDR2 ANQGSEA. CDR3 protein: CSTTGAGGNNEQFF. The CDR3 DNA reads as TGCAGCACCACAGGAGCGGGGGGTAACAATGAGCAGTTCTTC.

This clonotype appeared a single time. The chain is built from TRBV5-6 and TRBJ1-2; tentatively, D is TRBD1 (5 bases). V lost 0 bases and J lost 5, with 11 bases in between. The CDR3 is made up of 14 amino acids. CDR1 is SGHDT, CDR2 YYEEEE, per germline. The CDR3 reads CASSLVEGYYGYTF. The DNA for the CDR3 is TGTGCCAGCAGCTTGGTGGAGGGGTATTATGGCTACACCTTC. The full variable domain, completed using reference TRBV5-6 and TRBJ1-2, is DAGVTQSPTHLIKTRGQQVTLRCSPKSGHDTVSWYQQALGQGPQFIFQYYEEEERQRGNFPDRFSGHQFPNYSSELNVNALLLGDSALYLCASSLVEGYYGYTFGSGTRLTVV.

The J gene is TRBJ2-1, the V gene TRBV6-1; D is perhaps TRBD1 (6 bases). The CDR3 spans 15 residues. Germline V gives CDR1 MNHNS, CDR2 SASEGT. Trimming stripped 10 bases from V and 0 bases from J, with 16 bases between. This CDR3 reads CATGMRDNSYNEQFF. Written as DNA, the CDR3 is TGTGCCACCGGTATGAGGGACAACTCCTACAATGAGCAGTTCTTC.

The chain links TRBV29-1 to TRBJ1-1; D is undetermined. V lost 3 bases to trimming and J lost 5 bases, with 4 bases between them. Germline-derived CDR1 and CDR2 are SQVTM and ANQGSEA. This CDR3 is built from 10 residues. The CDR3 sequence is CSVDRTEAFF. The CDR3 DNA follows: TGCAGCGTTGACAGGACTGAAGCTTTCTTT.

This clonotype has just a few counts. The chain couples TRBV7-9 to TRBJ1-1; a weak D match, TRBD1 (6 bases). From germline, CDR1 is SEHNR and CDR2 FQNEAQ (reference sequence). This CDR3 has 14 amino acids. The germline V and J ends were trimmed by 4 bases and 4 bases, with 13 bases remaining between them. The DNA for the CDR3 is TGTGCCAGCAGCTACTACAGGGAGGGCACTGAAGCTTTCTTT. It translates to CASSYYREGTEAFF.

In its sample, this clonotype was seen a few times. The chain recombines TRBV10-3 with TRBJ2-5; 8 nucleotides match TRBD2. The CDR3 consists of 17 residues. Germline values: CDR1 ENHRY, CDR2 SYGVKD. The ends lost 0 bases at V and 5 bases at J; junction bases unmatched: 11. CDR3: CAISESTVAGGSETQYF. The CDR3 DNA sequence: TGTGCCATCAGTGAGTCGACGGTTGCGGGGGGTTCGGAGACCCAGTACTTC.